The entry below gives a single TCR beta chain sequence along with its context. This clone turned up a few times. This clone's antigen is unknown. No base qualities exist here, and no much larger clone lies one base off it. CDR1 and CDR2 were assigned from the germline V gene as SGHVS and FQNEAQ. V is clipped by 5 bases and J by 11 bases, and the sequence between their germline boundaries is 16 bases long. Taken from cysteine to phenylalanine, the CDR3 has 13 residues. CDR3 DNA is the only sequence kept; it has 39 bases, read in frame from the first base. The sample is drawn from a study of T cell repertoires in urothelial bladder cancer (dated by TCRdb to between 2018 and 2021). Some background on the complete study: Of the roughly twelve resected lesions, three were clinically staged as cT0, three as cTa, three as cT1 and three as cT2 or greater. In the study, clonality of the TCR repertoire in bladder tumors was compared against clonality in benign bladder inflammation. Around 11 patients who had bladder lesions and were undergoing transurethral resection were prospectively identified. A total of roughly 13 resected bladder lesions, made up of urothelial carcinoma (UC+) and benign (UC-) specimens, were studied. General conclusions and limits of the study: Urothelial carcinoma specimens had fewer T cells than benign specimens, with medians of about 5,800 and 28,000. In carcinoma specimens a single T-cell clone made up as much as 17% of infiltrating lymphocytes, compared with roughly 1.8% in benign specimens. The median percentage of tumor infiltrating lymphocytes was over 1.5% in carcinoma specimens and more than 9.5% in benign specimens.

Bladder lesion specimens were obtained at transurethral resection and were stored at -80C. DNA was isolated from the bladder specimens obtained at transurethral resection. The TCR beta chain CDR3 region was sequenced with the immunoSEQ assay. On the study's bioinformatics: For each specimen, T-cell fraction, clonal dominance and maximum TCR clone frequency were calculated. Here the immuneACCESS table is served through TCRdb, limited to in-frame sequences with V and J called. Missing clones are a known gap in these copies; in checked studies unresolved V genes cover under half, and the rest lacks a known reason. Clone size and the V and J calls come from that table; the DNA yielded D and trimming. The sample data list 6,400 or so clones, and 71% of these were observed just once. Clones ranked in the top ten supply over 9.5% of the sample.

This TCR was sampled from a human donor with urothelial carcinoma. The chain employs TRBV7-8 and TRBJ1-5, with the D gene not confidently named. The sample taken for sequencing was tumor-infiltrating cells from bladder cancer. The CDR3 reads as follows: CASSRHAGLSQHF. DNA sequence: TGTGCCAGCAGCCGCCATGCAGGCCTGTCCCAGCATTTT. The reference TRBV7-8 and TRBJ1-5 proteins fill in what lies around the CDR3, so the full variable domain reads GAGVSQSPRYKVAKRGQDVALRCDPISGHVSLFWYQQALGQGPEFLTYFQNEAQLDKSGLPSDRFFAERPEGSVSTLKIQRTQQEDSAVYLCASSRHAGLSQHFGDGTRLSIL.